The source of this T cell receptor (beta chain) is a study of cytomegalovirus exposure and HLA in healthy donors. PCR primers comprised 60 Vbeta and 13 Jbeta primers. Method: immunoSEQ multiplex PCR; TCRdb's copy keeps in-frame clones and lacks some. The sample gives over 150,000 clones, 70% to 80% of which show up once; around 3.5% is in the top ten. Trimming took 3 bases from V and 3 from J, leaving 21 bases between them. The CDR3 runs to 18 residues. Per the germline V gene, CDR1 is LGHNA and CDR2 is YNFKEQ. With regard to this clone: Its specificity is not known.

Findings and limits, study-wide: In a later analysis, TCR beta V- and J-gene trimming was associated with a missense DCLRE1C variant. The study had only CMV serostatus as immune exposure information. Later analysis identified several of the most significant clusters that appeared linked to common viral pathogens.

This sequence was found in a woman aged 55-70 years in good health and CMV-seropositive. The chain uses TRBV4-2 and TRBJ1-3, with D possibly matching TRBD1 (5 bases). Input material: PBMCs. In DNA form, the CDR3 reads TGTGCCAGCAGCCATCAAGGTTCAAGGGGCGTTATTGGAAACACCATATATTTT. This translates into CASSHQGSRGVIGNTIYF.